The 27 T cell receptor beta chains presented below share a single source sample, sequenced in a study of T cell repertoires in cytomegalovirus infection. TCRdb reprocessed the reads with MiXCR, giving one entry per CDR3 protein. The sample lists about 400,000 distinct CDR3 sequences; 15% to 20% were seen once. Sample: PBMCs. The receptors were gathered from a human donor in good health (CMV status not recorded). Some clones in this sample may be carry-over from other donors' samples.

The J gene is TRBJ2-7, the V gene TRBV4-3; 7 bases are a match to TRBD2. CDR3 length: 16 residues. The germline CDR1 and CDR2 sequences are LGHNA and YSLEER. V shed 0 bases and J 2 bases; nucleotides not matched to a gene: 7. DNA for the CDR3: TGCGCCAGCAGCCAAGACCAACTAGCGATCCCCTACGAGCAGTACTTC. This sequence encodes CASSQDQLAIPYEQYF.

The chain combines TRBV7-2 with TRBJ2-7; D remains ambiguous. Germline V gene data show CDR1 as SGHTA and CDR2 as FQGNSA. Trimming left V 1 base short and J 4 bases short, with 8 bases between. This CDR3 has 13 amino acids. DNA for the CDR3: TGTGCCAGCAGCTTAGTTACTCAATACGAGCAGTACTTC. It translates to CASSLVTQYEQYF.

J is TRBJ2-1 and V is TRBV4-3, with D maybe TRBD2 (5 bases). V lost 8 bases and J 1 base, leaving 18 bases between the germline ends. The CDR3 sequence is 16 residues long. Germline lookup yields CDR1 LGHNA and CDR2 YSLEER. CDR3 coding DNA: TGCGCCAGCGCCCCAGCGGTAGTACCGTCCTACAATGAGCAGTTCTTC. It specifies CASAPAVVPSYNEQFF.

The J gene is TRBJ2-7, the V gene TRBV18; TRBD1 matches 9 bases. The CDR3 length is 15 residues. With V trimmed by 3 bases and J by 6 bases, 9 bases remained unmatched. The germline V gene encodes CDR1 KGHSH and CDR2 LQKENI. CDR3 sequence reads: CASSPTTGGAGEQYF. The CDR3 DNA reads TGTGCCAGCTCACCTACCACAGGGGGCGCGGGCGAGCAGTACTTC.

V usage is TRBV5-1 and J usage is TRBJ1-2; no definite D call. CDR3 length: 14 residues. Per germline, CDR1 SGHRS and CDR2 YFSETQ. The V gene lost 0 bases and the J gene lost 0 bases, with 6 bases spanning the gap. The CDR3 reads CASSLGNPNYGYTF. CDR3 DNA sequence: TGCGCCAGCAGCTTGGGAAACCCTAACTATGGCTACACCTTC.

In its sample, this clonotype was seen many times. This sequence joins TRBV7-2 and TRBJ1-2; the D gene is possibly TRBD1 (5 bases). The CDR3 totals 16 residues. In germline, CDR1 is SGHTA, CDR2 FQGNSA. V was trimmed by 5 bases and J by 2 bases, leaving 18 bases between them. CDR3 residues: CASSPPGHSPNYGYTF. CDR3 DNA: TGTGCCAGCAGCCCCCCCGGACATTCCCCCAACTATGGCTACACCTTC.

This clonotype was seen a few times. This rearrangement joins TRBV20-1 to TRBJ1-1; tentative D call: TRBD1 (6 bases). The CDR3 length is 15 residues. The V and J ends lost 0 bases and 5 bases respectively, with 16 bases between them. The germline V gene has CDR1 DFQATT and CDR2 SNEGSKA (reference sequence). DNA of the CDR3: TGCAGTGCTAGAGATCGGTTCAGGGGCAGTACTGAAGCTTTCTTT. It codes for CSARDRFRGSTEAFF.

This clonotype was counted at least ten times. The chain has TRBV28 and TRBJ2-4; TRBD2 matches 7 bases. V gave up 5 bases and J gave up 0 bases; unmatched junction bases: 1. The germline V gene encodes CDR1 MDHEN and CDR2 SYDVKM. CDR3 length: 14 residues. This chain's CDR3 is CASSGGGAKNIQYF. CDR3 nucleotide sequence: TGTGCCAGCAGTGGGGGGGGAGCCAAAAACATTCAGTACTTC.

There are many counts of this clonotype. CDR3 bases: TGTGCCAGCGGCCAGGTAGTGAATTCACCCCTCCACTTT. The encoded protein is CASGQVVNSPLHF. The J gene is TRBJ1-6, the V gene TRBV7-2; D is uncertain. The V gene's germline CDR1 is SGHTA and CDR2 FQGNSA. Trimming took off 8 bases at V and 7 bases at J, with 12 bases between the two ends. The CDR3 totals 13 residues.

This clonotype was detected ten times or more. The rearrangement joins TRBV11-2 to TRBJ1-1; TRBD1 might be the D (5 bases). Germline lookup yields CDR1 SGHAT and CDR2 FQNNGV. This CDR3 is 14 amino acids long. Trimming took off 6 bases at V and 6 bases at J, with 17 bases between the two ends. In DNA, the CDR3 is TGTGCCAGCAGTCTCACACCTAGGACACCTGAAGCTTTCTTT. This gives the protein CASSLTPRTPEAFF.

This sequence joins TRBV7-2 and TRBJ2-3, with no clear D. The CDR3 extends over 13 amino acids. V lost 5 bases to trimming and J lost 4 bases, with 10 bases between them. Germline V gives CDR1 SGHTA, CDR2 FQGNSA. The CDR3 DNA sequence: TGTGCCAGCAGCCCGCCCCTTCCAGATACGCAGTATTTT. Protein: CASSPPLPDTQYF.

This chain connects TRBV19 to TRBJ1-2, with TRBD1 as a possible D gene (5 bases). The CDR3 covers 14 residues. Trimming shortened V by 3 bases and J by 4 bases, and 12 bases separated the two germline ends. The germline CDR1 and CDR2 sequences are LNHDA and SQIVND (reference sequence). The chain's CDR3 is CASSIGRESYGYTF. CDR3 coding DNA: TGTGCCAGTAGTATCGGCAGGGAGAGCTATGGCTACACCTTC.

This clonotype came up many times. The V gene is TRBV7-9, the J gene TRBJ2-5, with a weak D call TRBD1 (5 bases). Trimming took 5 bases from V and 1 from J, leaving 14 bases between them. From germline, CDR1 is SEHNR and CDR2 FQNEAQ (reference sequence). CDR3 length equals 15 residues. CDR3 in amino acids: CASSPNPTAQETQYF. The CDR3 coding sequence is TGTGCCAGCAGCCCAAACCCGACAGCCCAAGAGACCCAGTACTTC.

A few counts support this clonotype. This chain links TRBV4-1 with TRBJ2-2, with 14 bases aligning to TRBD2. Germline loops: CDR1 MGHRA, CDR2 YSYEKL. This CDR3 is built from 19 residues. The V gene end was trimmed by 0 bases and the J gene end by 3 bases; junction bases not matched to a gene: 6. The CDR3: CASSQETSGGAIYTGELFF. As DNA, the CDR3 is TGCGCCAGCAGCCAAGAGACTAGCGGGGGGGCCATTTACACCGGGGAGCTGTTTTTT.

V usage is TRBV2 and J usage is TRBJ2-5; maybe TRBD2 (6 bases). Germline V lookup: CDR1 SNHLY, CDR2 FYNNEI. The CDR3 runs 14 residues. Trimming took 7 bases from V and 0 from J, leaving 12 bases between them. The CDR3 sequence: CASTHRGYQETQYF. CDR3 sequence (DNA): TGTGCCAGCACCCACCGGGGGTACCAAGAGACCCAGTACTTC.

This clonotype was detected ten times or more. This chain joins TRBV11-2 and TRBJ2-1, with 10 bases lining up with TRBD2. CDR3 length: 17 amino acids. CDR1 and CDR2 from the germline V gene are SGHAT and FQNNGV. V trimming: 4 bases; J trimming: 5 bases; junction bases outside the gene matches: 11. CDR3 sequence: CASSSVAGGWGNNEQFF. The CDR3 DNA reads TGTGCCAGCAGCTCTGTAGCGGGAGGTTGGGGGAACAATGAGCAGTTCTTC.

This clonotype was observed many times. This chain connects TRBV7-2 to TRBJ1-1; no clear D gene. Germline assignment: CDR1 SGHTA and CDR2 FQGNSA. This CDR3 is 14 amino acids long. V was trimmed by 3 bases and J by 6 bases, leaving 14 bases between them. As DNA, the CDR3 is TGTGCCAGCAGCTTGGGAGGAACGTCCTCTGAAGCTTTCTTT. It codes for CASSLGGTSSEAFF. The full variable domain, with the rest looked up from reference TRBV7-2 and TRBJ1-1, is GAGVSQSPSNKVTEKGKDVELRCDPISGHTALYWYRQSLGQGLEFLIYFQGNSAPDKSGLPSDRFSAERTGGSVSTLTIQRTQQEDSAVYLCASSLGGTSSEAFFGQGTRLTVV.

Ten or more counts support this clonotype. The V call is TRBV7-2, the J call TRBJ2-5; 12 bases are a match to TRBD2. J lost 4 bases, V lost 3 bases, and 6 bases had no gene match. In germline, CDR1 is SGHTA, CDR2 FQGNSA. The CDR3 loop spans 16 amino acids. The CDR3 loop is CASSFRLAGDGETQYF. As DNA, the CDR3 is TGTGCCAGCAGCTTTCGACTAGCGGGAGATGGAGAGACCCAGTACTTC.

The rearrangement joins TRBV7-9 to TRBJ2-5; D possibly uses TRBD1 or TRBD2 (6 bases each). This CDR3 spans 14 amino acids. Germline V gives CDR1 SEHNR, CDR2 FQNEAQ (reference sequence). V dropped 4 bases and J dropped 4 bases, with 13 bases sitting between them. CDR3: CASSSEGTSETQYF. For the CDR3, the DNA is TGTGCCAGCAGCTCGGAGGGGACATCAGAGACCCAGTACTTC.

The chain has TRBV5-4 and TRBJ1-2; unclear D gene. Germline V CDR1 and CDR2: SGHNT, YYREEE (reference sequence). Trimming cost V 3 bases and J 1 base, with 7 bases left between them. The CDR3 is 13 residues long. DNA of the CDR3: TGTGCCAGCAGCTCGACCCGTAACTATGGCTACACCTTC. This encodes CASSSTRNYGYTF.

This clonotype was seen repeatedly, ten times or more. The chain recombines TRBV6-6 with TRBJ2-1; the D is unclear. V was clipped by 0 bases and J by 0 bases, with 9 bases between them. Germline lookup yields CDR1 MNHNY and CDR2 SVGAGI (reference sequence). This CDR3 is built from 16 residues. In DNA form, the CDR3 reads TGTGCCAGCAGTTACTCGGCTCCAGACTCCTACAATGAGCAGTTCTTC. It translates to CASSYSAPDSYNEQFF.

The rearrangement joins TRBV7-2 to TRBJ2-7; 7 bases agree with TRBD1. This CDR3 has 15 amino acids. V trimming: 5 bases; J trimming: 3 bases; junction bases outside the gene matches: 10. Germline CDR1 is SGHTA and CDR2 is FQGNSA. CDR3 nucleotide sequence: TGTGCCAGCAGCCCGCGACAGGGAATCATCTACGAGCAGTACTTC. Translation gives CASSPRQGIIYEQYF.

In this sample, this clonotype turned up a few times. This CDR3 reads CASKRLAGVDTQYF. The CDR3 coding sequence is TGTGCCAGTAAGCGGCTAGCGGGAGTGGATACGCAGTATTTT. This chain connects TRBV19 to TRBJ2-3; 10 bases agree with TRBD2. Germline assignment: CDR1 LNHDA and CDR2 SQIVND (reference sequence). Trimming at V came to 7 bases and at J to 6 bases, leaving 7 bases not matched to a gene. The CDR3 has 14 residues.

This clonotype was seen at least ten times. The chain recombines TRBV7-9 with TRBJ1-2, with D possibly being TRBD1 (5 bases). The CDR3 runs to 15 residues. V lost 5 bases to trimming and J lost 5 bases, with 18 bases between them. CDR1 SEHNR and CDR2 FQNEAQ come from the germline V gene (reference sequence). The CDR3 sequence is CASSPRDSLIYGYTF. CDR3 sequence (DNA): TGTGCCAGCAGCCCCCGCGACAGCTTAATATATGGCTACACCTTC.

The rearrangement links TRBV10-3 to TRBJ1-1, with D perhaps TRBD1 (5 bases). Trimming removed 3 bases from V and 1 base from J, with 6 bases in between. The germline V gene has CDR1 ENHRY and CDR2 SYGVKD. This CDR3 is 13 amino acids long. The CDR3 is CAISDQGNTEAFF. The CDR3, as DNA: TGTGCCATCAGTGATCAGGGGAACACTGAAGCTTTCTTT.

The chain carries TRBV20-1 and TRBJ2-7; D is uncertain. The CDR3 has 15 residues. Germline V lookup: CDR1 DFQATT, CDR2 SNEGSKA (reference sequence). The V and J ends lost 1 base and 3 bases respectively, with 16 bases between them. DNA for the CDR3: TGCAGTGCTAGAGCTCTTTCGAACACTCTCTACGAGCAGTACTTC. This gives the protein CSARALSNTLYEQYF.

This clonotype was counted ten times or more. V usage is TRBV12-3 or TRBV12-4 and J usage is TRBJ1-1; the match to TRBD1 covers 7 bases. Trimming removed 6 bases from V and 4 bases from J; junction bases left unmatched: 14. The CDR3 sequence is 16 residues long. The CDR3 nucleotides read TGTGCCAGCAGCCGGGGGCAGGGGGGATCCTCCACTGAAGCTTTCTTT. Encoded protein: CASSRGQGGSSTEAFF.